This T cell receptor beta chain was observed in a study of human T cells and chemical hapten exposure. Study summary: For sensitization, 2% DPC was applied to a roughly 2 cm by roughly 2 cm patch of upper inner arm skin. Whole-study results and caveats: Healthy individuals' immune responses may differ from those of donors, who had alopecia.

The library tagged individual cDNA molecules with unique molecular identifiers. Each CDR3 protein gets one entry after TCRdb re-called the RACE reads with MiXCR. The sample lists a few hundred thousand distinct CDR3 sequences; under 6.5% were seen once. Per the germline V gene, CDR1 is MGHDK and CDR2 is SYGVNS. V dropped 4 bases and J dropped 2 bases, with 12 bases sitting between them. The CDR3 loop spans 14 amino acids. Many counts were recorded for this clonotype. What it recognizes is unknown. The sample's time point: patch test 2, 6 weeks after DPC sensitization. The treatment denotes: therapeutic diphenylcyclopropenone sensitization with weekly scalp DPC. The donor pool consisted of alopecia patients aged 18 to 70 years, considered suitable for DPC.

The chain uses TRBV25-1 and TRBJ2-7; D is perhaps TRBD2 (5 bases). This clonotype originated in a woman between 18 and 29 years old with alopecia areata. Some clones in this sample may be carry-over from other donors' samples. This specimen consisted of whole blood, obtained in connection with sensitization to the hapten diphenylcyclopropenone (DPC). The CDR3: CASSGPPGTYEQYF. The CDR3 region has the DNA TGTGCCAGCAGTGGTCCTCCCGGGACCTACGAGCAGTACTTC.